The source of this T cell receptor (beta chain) is a study of T-cell reconstitution after alpha-beta-depleted transplantation in children. Broader study findings: T cells produced anew were the main source of T-cell counts and diversity one year after transplant. Several patients had high TCRbeta diversity at day 60; it came from surviving recipient T cells and thymic progenitors.

With V trimmed by 5 bases and J by 6 bases, 4 bases remained unmatched. Germline V gene data show CDR1 as DFQATT and CDR2 as SNEGSKA (reference sequence). The CDR3 spans 12 residues. A TCRbeta library incorporating unique molecular identifiers was prepared. TCRdb independently ran MiXCR on the PCR reads; one entry per CDR3 protein. The sample has around 420,000 distinct CDR3 sequences, 15% to 20% seen once. In the case of this clonotype: Its antigen remains unidentified.

This sequence joins TRBV20-1 and TRBJ2-3, with TRBD1 identical over 8 bases. Here the sequenced sample was PBMCs, mostly from graft donor cells, taken 360 days after TCRalphabeta/CD19-depleted stem cell transplant. The receptor was derived from a boy in the first two years of life who had a stem cell transplant for Wiskott-Aldrich syndrome, so the T cells may come from the graft donor. The CDR3 bases are TGCAGTGCTCCCCGGGACAGGGATACGCAGTATTTT. It is translated as CSAPRDRDTQYF.